The 15 T cell receptor beta chains listed next were all sequenced from one sample in a study of blood T cell repertoires in COVID-19. Profiled with immunoSEQ multiplex PCR; TCRdb holds only in-frame clones, not every one. Of some 80,000 clones in the sample, 82% are singletons; the top ten hold around 7.2%. Input material: peripheral blood. The receptors originated from a human donor in a cohort sampled during active COVID-19.

The chain uses TRBV5-1 and TRBJ1-1; D is unresolved. The CDR3 loop spans 14 amino acids. In germline, CDR1 is SGHRS, CDR2 YFSETQ. Trimming took 1 base from V and 4 from J, leaving 11 bases between them. CDR3 residues: CASSLQGPGTEAFF. The CDR3 nucleotides are TGCGCCAGCAGCTTGCAAGGCCCAGGCACTGAAGCTTTCTTT.

In nucleotides, the CDR3 is TGTGCCAGCAACAACCCGGGGGCCTACAATGAGCAGTTCTTC. Translating it yields CASNNPGAYNEQFF. The rearrangement uses TRBV11-3 and TRBJ2-1, with D perhaps matching TRBD2 (6 bases). This CDR3 comprises 14 residues. Trimming took off 7 bases at V and 2 bases at J, with 12 bases between the two ends. Germline V gene data show CDR1 as SGHNT and CDR2 as YENEEA.

The V gene is TRBV9, the J gene TRBJ1-4, with TRBD1 as a possible D gene (5 bases). V lost 3 bases and J 4 bases, leaving 10 bases between the germline ends. CDR3 length: 14 residues. The V gene's germline CDR1 is SGDLS and CDR2 YYNGEE. The CDR3 coding sequence is TGTGCCAGCAGCGAGTCGCAGGGTAATGAAAAACTGTTTTTT. Residues: CASSESQGNEKLFF.

The V and J genes are TRBV4-1 and TRBJ1-2; 12 bases map to TRBD1. The germline V gene encodes CDR1 MGHRA and CDR2 YSYEKL. This CDR3 has 15 amino acids. J gave up 7 bases and V 3 bases, and 6 bases lay outside the gene matches. CDR3 in amino acids: CASSHPGQGAFGYTF. The CDR3 DNA reads as TGCGCCAGCAGCCACCCGGGACAGGGGGCTTTTGGCTACACCTTC.

The chain carries TRBV12-3 or TRBV12-4 and TRBJ1-1, with D perhaps TRBD1 (6 bases). V was trimmed by 5 bases and J by 3 bases, leaving 7 bases between them. The CDR3 is 12 residues long. CDR3 protein: CASSTGYTEAFF. In DNA form, the CDR3 reads TGTGCCAGCAGTACAGGGTACACTGAAGCTTTCTTT.

This clone was detected only once. The chain has TRBV27 and TRBJ2-7; 9 bases line up with TRBD2. The CDR3 is 14 amino acids. V was clipped by 7 bases and J by 0 bases; unmatched bases: 4. Germline lookup yields CDR1 MNHEY and CDR2 SMNVEV (reference sequence). In DNA, the CDR3 is TGTGCCAGCAAACATAGCGGGAGCTCCTACGAGCAGTACTTC. Translation: CASKHSGSSYEQYF.

The sample holds one count of this clone. The rearrangement links TRBV27 to TRBJ2-2; TRBD2 agrees at 11 bases. Germline V CDR1 and CDR2: MNHEY, SMNVEV (reference sequence). The CDR3 runs 20 residues. J lost 0 bases, V lost 7 bases, and 16 bases had no gene match. CDR3 in DNA: TGTGCCAGCACCGAACGGACGCGGCTAGCGGGGGGAACGAACACCGGGGAGCTGTTTTTT. Translated, it gives CASTERTRLAGGTNTGELFF.

The rearrangement joins TRBV5-5 to TRBJ2-1; 12 positions agree with TRBD2. V lost 2 bases and J lost 10; bases outside the gene matches: 4. Germline V gives CDR1 SGHKS, CDR2 YYEKEE (reference sequence). The CDR3 has 14 residues. As DNA, the CDR3 is TGTGCCAGCAGCTTTCCTAGCGGGGGGGGAGAGCAGTTCTTC. It translates to CASSFPSGGGEQFF.

This clone was seen once. The rearrangement links TRBV6-1 to TRBJ2-5, with D possibly matching TRBD1 (5 bases). The germline CDR1 and CDR2 sequences are MNHNS and SASEGT. Trimming left V 3 bases short and J 5 bases short, with 7 bases between. The CDR3 is 12 amino acids. CDR3 in amino acids: CASSDRVETQYF. CDR3 nucleotide sequence: TGTGCCAGCAGTGACAGGGTGGAGACCCAGTACTTC.

The sample holds a few counts of this clone. The chain joins TRBV3-1 (or the pseudogene TRBV3-2) to TRBJ2-7; 7 bases are a match to TRBD2. Per germline, CDR1 LGHDT and CDR2 YNNKEL (reference sequence). This CDR3 is built from 14 residues. J was trimmed by 0 bases and V by 7 bases; bases with no gene match: 6. CDR3 DNA: TGTGCCAGCAAAAGGGCTAGCGGCTCCTACGAGCAGTACTTC. It codes for CASKRASGSYEQYF.

The V gene is TRBV6-6, the J gene TRBJ1-1; the match to TRBD1 covers 8 bases. V lost 9 bases and J lost 2; bases outside the gene matches: 5. Germline CDR1 is MNHNY and CDR2 is SVGAGI (reference sequence). This CDR3 comprises 13 residues. For the CDR3, the DNA is TGTGCCAGTCAGGGGGCGGGTAACACTGAAGCTTTCTTT. Protein sequence: CASQGAGNTEAFF.

A single count supports this clone. This chain uses TRBV5-1 with TRBJ1-2; possible D gene TRBD1, 6 bases. The CDR3 is 13 amino acids. The ends were cut back, 0 bases at V and 8 bases at J, with 11 bases in the middle. The V gene's germline CDR1 is SGHRS and CDR2 YFSETQ. The CDR3 here is CASSLAGTTGYTF. CDR3 bases: TGCGCCAGCAGCTTGGCTGGGACAACAGGCTACACCTTC.

The chain joins TRBV5-1 to TRBJ2-3; the match to TRBD2 covers 13 bases. V lost 3 bases, J lost 4 bases, and 11 bases stayed unmatched. The CDR3 runs 18 residues. Germline V gene sequence: CDR1 SGHRS, CDR2 YFSETQ. CDR3 DNA: TGCGCCAGCAGCTCTAGGCCACTAGCGGGGGGGAGCGCAGATACGCAGTATTTT. Translating gives CASSSRPLAGGSADTQYF.

V is TRBV7-3 and J is TRBJ2-3, with TRBD2 as a possible D gene (6 bases). The CDR3 is 15 amino acids. Looked up from germline, CDR1 is SGHTA and CDR2 is FQGTGA. The germline V and J ends were trimmed by 5 bases and 7 bases, with 19 bases remaining between them. The CDR3 sequence is CASSPQAGLPHTQYF. CDR3 DNA sequence: TGTGCCAGCAGCCCACAGGCGGGACTTCCTCATACGCAGTATTTT.

The chain combines TRBV7-8 with TRBJ2-7; 11 nucleotides agree with TRBD1. The V and J ends lost 1 base and 3 bases, in that order; junction bases with no gene match: 2. Germline CDR1 is SGHVS and CDR2 is FQNEAQ. This CDR3 is built from 15 residues. CDR3 protein: CASSLEGTGGYEQYF. In nucleotides, the CDR3 is TGTGCCAGCAGCTTAGAGGGGACAGGGGGCTACGAGCAGTACTTC.